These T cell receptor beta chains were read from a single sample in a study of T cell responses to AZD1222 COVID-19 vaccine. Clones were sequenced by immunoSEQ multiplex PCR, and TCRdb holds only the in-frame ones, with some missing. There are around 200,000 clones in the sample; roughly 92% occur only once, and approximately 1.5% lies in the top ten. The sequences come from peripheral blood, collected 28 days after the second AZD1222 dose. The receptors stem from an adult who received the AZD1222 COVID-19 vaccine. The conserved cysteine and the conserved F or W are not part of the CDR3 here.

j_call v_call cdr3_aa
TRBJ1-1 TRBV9 ASSAQGADTEAF
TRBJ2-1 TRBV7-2 ASSLVPGQGSNEQF
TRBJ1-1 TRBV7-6 ASSRDRDTEAF
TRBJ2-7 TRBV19 ASSRGGGEQY
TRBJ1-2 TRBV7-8 ASSLYRTGGDGYT
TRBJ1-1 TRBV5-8 ASSVGQGWRAEAF
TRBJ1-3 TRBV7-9 ASSLANTGTDSGNTIY
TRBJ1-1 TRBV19 ASSPFGGANTEAF
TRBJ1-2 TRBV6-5 ASSWDSRYGYT
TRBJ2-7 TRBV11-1 ASSLADRGSYEQY
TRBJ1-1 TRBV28 ASPGRRDKGSMNTEAF
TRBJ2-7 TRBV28 ATLSGTQLFGDSYEQY
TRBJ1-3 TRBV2 ATGTGRSGNTIY
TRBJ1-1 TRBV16 ASSQARSWTEAF
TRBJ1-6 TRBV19 ASQRQGTNSPLH
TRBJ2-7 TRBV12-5 ASGLLGLYEQY
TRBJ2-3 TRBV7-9 ASSLTRTSGGNSTDTQY
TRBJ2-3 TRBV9 ASQGGSTDTQY
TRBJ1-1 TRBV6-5 ASSYSNTEAF
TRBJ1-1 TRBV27 ASSLLQGPEAF
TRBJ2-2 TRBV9 ASSPRGGSGTGELF
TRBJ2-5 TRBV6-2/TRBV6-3 ASSPAGAGQETQY
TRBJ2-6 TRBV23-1 ASTKTGVSGANVLT
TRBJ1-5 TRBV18 ASSTNRGAEQPQH
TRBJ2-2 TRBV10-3 AITPGPNTGELF
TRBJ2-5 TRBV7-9 ASSQMRDRVETQY
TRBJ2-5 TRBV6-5 ASSYSNRKETQY
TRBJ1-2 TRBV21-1 ASSGGYT
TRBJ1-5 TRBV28 ASRSGNQPQH
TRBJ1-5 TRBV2 ASRGGGLDSQPQH
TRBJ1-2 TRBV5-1 ASSLGTGQGWRGYT
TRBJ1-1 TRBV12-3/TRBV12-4 ASSPQGNTEAF
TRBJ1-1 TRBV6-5 ASRNTVNTEAF
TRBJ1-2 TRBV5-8 ASSLDLQGRYGYT
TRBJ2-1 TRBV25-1 ASSGYTGFYEQF